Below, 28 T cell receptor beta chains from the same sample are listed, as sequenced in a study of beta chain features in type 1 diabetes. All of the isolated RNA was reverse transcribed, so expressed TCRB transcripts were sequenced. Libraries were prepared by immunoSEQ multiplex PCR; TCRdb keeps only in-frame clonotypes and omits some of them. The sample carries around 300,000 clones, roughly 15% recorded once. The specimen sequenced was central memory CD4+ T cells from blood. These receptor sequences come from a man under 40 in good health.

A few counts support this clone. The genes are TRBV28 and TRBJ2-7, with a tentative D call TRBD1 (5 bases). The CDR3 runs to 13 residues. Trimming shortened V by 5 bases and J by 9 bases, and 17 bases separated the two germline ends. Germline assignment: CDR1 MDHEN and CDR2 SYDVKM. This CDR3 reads CASSPQQDPTQYV. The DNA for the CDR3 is TGTGCCAGCAGTCCTCAACAGGACCCGACGCAGTACGTC.

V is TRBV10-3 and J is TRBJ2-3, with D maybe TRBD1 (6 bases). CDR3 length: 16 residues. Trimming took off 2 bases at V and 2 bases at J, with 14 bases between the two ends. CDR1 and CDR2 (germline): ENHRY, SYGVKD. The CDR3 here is CAISEHGTQITDTQYF. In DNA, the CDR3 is TGTGCCATCAGTGAGCACGGGACACAAATCACAGATACGCAGTATTTT.

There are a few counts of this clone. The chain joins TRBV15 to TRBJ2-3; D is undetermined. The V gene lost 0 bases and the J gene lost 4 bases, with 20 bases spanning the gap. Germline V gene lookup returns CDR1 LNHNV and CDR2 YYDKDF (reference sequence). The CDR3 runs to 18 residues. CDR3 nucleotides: TGTGCCACCAGCAGAGATTTCGGCCCTCCGTCGTCTGCAGATACGCAGTATTTT. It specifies CATSRDFGPPSSADTQYF.

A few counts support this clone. The CDR3: CASSGTGTSSGNTIYF. As DNA, the CDR3 is TGTGCCAGCAGCGGGACAGGAACGAGCTCTGGAAACACCATATATTTT. The chain uses TRBV9 and TRBJ1-3; 7 positions agree with TRBD1. Germline assignment: CDR1 SGDLS and CDR2 YYNGEE. The CDR3 sequence is 16 residues long. V trimming: 3 bases; J trimming: 0 bases; junction bases outside the gene matches: 6.

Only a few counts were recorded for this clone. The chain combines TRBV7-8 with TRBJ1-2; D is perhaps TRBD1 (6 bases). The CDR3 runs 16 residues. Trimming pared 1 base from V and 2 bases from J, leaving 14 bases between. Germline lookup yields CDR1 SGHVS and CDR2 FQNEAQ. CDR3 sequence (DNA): TGTGCCAGCAGCTTAGGAGGGGGAAGAGGAAACTATGGCTACACCTTC. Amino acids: CASSLGGGRGNYGYTF.

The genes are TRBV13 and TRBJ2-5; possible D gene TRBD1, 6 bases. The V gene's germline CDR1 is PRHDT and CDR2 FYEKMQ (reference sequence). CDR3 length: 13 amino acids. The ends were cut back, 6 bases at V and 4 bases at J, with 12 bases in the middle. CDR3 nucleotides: TGTGCCAGCAGTTTATCAGGGGTAGAGACCCAGTACTTC. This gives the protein CASSLSGVETQYF.

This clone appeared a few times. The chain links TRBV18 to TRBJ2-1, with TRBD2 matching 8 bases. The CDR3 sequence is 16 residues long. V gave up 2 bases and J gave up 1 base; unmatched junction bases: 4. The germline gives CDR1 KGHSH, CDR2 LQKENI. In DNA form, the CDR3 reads TGTGCCAGCTCACCAATGGGACTAGGTTCCTACAATGAGCAGTTCTTC. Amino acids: CASSPMGLGSYNEQFF.

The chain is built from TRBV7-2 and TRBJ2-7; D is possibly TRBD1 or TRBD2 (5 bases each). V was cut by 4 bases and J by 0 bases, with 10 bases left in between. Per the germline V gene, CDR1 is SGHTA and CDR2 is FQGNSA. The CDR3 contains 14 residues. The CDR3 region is CASSSGRLSYEQYV. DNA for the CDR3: TGTGCCAGCAGCTCGGGACGGCTCTCCTACGAGCAGTACGTC.

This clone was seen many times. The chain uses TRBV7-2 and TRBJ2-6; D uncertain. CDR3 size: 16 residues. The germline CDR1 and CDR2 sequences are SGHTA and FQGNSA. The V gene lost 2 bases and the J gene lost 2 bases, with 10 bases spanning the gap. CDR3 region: CASSLRGGAGANVLTF. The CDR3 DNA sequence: TGTGCCAGCAGCTTAAGAGGCGGAGCTGGGGCCAACGTCCTGACTTTC.

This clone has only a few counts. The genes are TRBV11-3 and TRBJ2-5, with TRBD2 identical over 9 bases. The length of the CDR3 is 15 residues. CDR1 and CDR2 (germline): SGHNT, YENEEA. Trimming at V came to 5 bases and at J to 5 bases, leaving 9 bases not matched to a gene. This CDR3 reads CASSTGTSWRETQYF. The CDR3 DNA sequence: TGTGCCAGCAGCACCGGGACTAGCTGGAGGGAGACCCAGTACTTC.

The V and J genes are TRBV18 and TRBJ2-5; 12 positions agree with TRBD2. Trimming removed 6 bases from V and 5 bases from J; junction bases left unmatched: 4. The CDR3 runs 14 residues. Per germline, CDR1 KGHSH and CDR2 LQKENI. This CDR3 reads CASSSTSGSETQYF. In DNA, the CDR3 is TGTGCCAGCTCCTCGACTAGCGGGAGCGAGACCCAGTACTTC.

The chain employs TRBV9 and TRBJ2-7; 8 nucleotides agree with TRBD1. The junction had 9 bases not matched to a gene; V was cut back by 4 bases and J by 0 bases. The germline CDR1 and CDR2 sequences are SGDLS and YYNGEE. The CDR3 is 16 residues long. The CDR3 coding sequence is TGTGCCAGCAGCCCCCTTCCGGGACAGGCCTCCTACGAGCAGTACTTC. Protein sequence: CASSPLPGQASYEQYF.

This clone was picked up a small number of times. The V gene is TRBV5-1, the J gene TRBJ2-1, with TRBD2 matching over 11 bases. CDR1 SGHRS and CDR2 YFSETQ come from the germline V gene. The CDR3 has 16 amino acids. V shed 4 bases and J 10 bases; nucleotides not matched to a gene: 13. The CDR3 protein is CASSELLAGATGEQFF. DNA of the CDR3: TGCGCCAGCAGCGAACTACTAGCGGGGGCGACTGGGGAGCAGTTCTTC.

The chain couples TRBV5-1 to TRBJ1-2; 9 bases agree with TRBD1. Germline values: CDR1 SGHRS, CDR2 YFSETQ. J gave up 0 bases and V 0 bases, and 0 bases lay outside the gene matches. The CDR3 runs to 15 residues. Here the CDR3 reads CASSLGQGANYGYTF. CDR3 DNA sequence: TGCGCCAGCAGCTTGGGACAGGGGGCTAACTATGGCTACACCTTC.

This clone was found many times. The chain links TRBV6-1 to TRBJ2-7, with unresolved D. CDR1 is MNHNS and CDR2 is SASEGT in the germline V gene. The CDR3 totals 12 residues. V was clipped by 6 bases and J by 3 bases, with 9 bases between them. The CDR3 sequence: CASSGLYYEQYV. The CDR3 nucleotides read TGTGCCAGCAGCGGCCTATACTACGAGCAGTACGTC.

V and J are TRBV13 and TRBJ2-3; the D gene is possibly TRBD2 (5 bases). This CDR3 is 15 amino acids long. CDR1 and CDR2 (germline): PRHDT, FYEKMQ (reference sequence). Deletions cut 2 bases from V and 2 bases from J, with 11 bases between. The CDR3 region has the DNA TGTGCCAGCAGCTTAAAAGCGGATGTCACAGATACGCAGTATTTT. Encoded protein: CASSLKADVTDTQYF.

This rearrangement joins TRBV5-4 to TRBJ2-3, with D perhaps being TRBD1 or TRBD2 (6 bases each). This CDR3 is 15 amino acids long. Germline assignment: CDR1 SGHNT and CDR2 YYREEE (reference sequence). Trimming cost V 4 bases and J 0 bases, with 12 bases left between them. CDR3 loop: CASSRTGTSTDTQYF. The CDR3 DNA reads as TGTGCCAGCAGCCGCACAGGGACTAGCACAGATACGCAGTATTTT.

The DNA for the CDR3 is TGTGCCAGCCAAATGACCGGGACTAGCGGGGTGAATGAGCAGTTCTTC. Amino acid sequence: CASQMTGTSGVNEQFF. This chain uses TRBV28 with TRBJ2-1, with TRBD2 identical over 13 bases. Germline V lookup: CDR1 MDHEN, CDR2 SYDVKM. This CDR3 has 16 residues. Losses at the gene ends were 8 bases for V and 7 bases for J; bases not matched to a gene: 11.

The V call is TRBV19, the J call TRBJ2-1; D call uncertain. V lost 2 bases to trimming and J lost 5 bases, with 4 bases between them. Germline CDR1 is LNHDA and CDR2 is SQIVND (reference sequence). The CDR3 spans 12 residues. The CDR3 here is CASSIRDNEQFF. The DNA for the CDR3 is TGTGCCAGTAGTATACGGGACAATGAGCAGTTCTTC.

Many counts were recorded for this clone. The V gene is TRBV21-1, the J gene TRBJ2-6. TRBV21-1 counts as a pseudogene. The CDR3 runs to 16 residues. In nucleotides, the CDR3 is TGTGCCAGCAGCAAAGGCGGTAGGGCTGGGGCCAACGTCCTGACTTTC. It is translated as CASSKGGRAGANVLTF.

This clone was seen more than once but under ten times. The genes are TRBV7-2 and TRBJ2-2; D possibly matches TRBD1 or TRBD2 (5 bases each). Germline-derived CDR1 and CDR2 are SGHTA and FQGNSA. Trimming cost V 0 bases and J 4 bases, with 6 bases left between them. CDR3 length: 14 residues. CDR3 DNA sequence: TGTGCCAGCAGCTTAGCGGGGACCACCGGGGAGCTGTTTTTT. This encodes CASSLAGTTGELFF. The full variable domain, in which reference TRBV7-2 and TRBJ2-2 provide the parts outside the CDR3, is GAGVSQSPSNKVTEKGKDVELRCDPISGHTALYWYRQSLGQGLEFLIYFQGNSAPDKSGLPSDRFSAERTGGSVSTLTIQRTQQEDSAVYLCASSLAGTTGELFFGEGSRLTVL.

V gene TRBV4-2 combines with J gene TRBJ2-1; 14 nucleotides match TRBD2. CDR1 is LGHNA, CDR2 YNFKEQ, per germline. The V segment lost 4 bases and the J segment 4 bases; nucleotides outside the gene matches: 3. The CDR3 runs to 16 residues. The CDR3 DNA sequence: TGTGCCAGCAGCCCAGGGACTAGCGGGGGATACAATGAGCAGTTCTTC. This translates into CASSPGTSGGYNEQFF.

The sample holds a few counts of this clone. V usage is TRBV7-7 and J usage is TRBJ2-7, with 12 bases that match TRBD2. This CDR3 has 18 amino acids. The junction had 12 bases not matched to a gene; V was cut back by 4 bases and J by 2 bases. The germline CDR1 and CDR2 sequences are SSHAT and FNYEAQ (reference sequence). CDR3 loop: CASSSRASGGASPYEQYF. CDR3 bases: TGTGCCAGCAGCTCAAGGGCTAGCGGGGGGGCGTCTCCCTACGAGCAGTACTTC.

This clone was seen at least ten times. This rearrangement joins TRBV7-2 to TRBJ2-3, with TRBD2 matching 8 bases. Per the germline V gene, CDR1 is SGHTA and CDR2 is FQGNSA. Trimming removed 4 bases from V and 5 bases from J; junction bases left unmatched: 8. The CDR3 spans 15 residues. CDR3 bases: TGTGCCAGCAGCTCGGGACTAGGGTTCGGAGATACGCAGTATTTT. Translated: CASSSGLGFGDTQYF. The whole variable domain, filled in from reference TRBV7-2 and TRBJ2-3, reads GAGVSQSPSNKVTEKGKDVELRCDPISGHTALYWYRQSLGQGLEFLIYFQGNSAPDKSGLPSDRFSAERTGGSVSTLTIQRTQQEDSAVYLCASSSGLGFGDTQYFGPGTRLTVL.

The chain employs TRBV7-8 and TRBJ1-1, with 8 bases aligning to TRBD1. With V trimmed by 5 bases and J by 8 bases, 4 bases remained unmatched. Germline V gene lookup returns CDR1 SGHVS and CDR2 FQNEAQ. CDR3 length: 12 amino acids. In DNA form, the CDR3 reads TGTGCCAGCAGCCTCCCAGGGGGCGAAGCTTTCTTT. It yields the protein CASSLPGGEAFF.

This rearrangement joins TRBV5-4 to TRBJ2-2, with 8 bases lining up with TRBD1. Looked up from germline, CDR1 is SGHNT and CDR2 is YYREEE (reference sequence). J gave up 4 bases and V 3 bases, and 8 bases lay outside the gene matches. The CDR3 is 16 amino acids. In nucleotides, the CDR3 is TGTGCCAGCAGCTCTGCCAGGGGGCGCCGCACCGGGGAGCTGTTTTTT. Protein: CASSSARGRRTGELFF.

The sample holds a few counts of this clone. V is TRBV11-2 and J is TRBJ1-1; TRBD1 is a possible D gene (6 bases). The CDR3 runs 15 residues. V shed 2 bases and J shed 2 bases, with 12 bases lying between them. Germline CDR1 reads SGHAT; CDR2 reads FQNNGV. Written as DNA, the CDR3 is TGTGCCAGCAGCTTAATGGGGGGCGGAAACACTGAAGCTTTCTTT. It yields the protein CASSLMGGGNTEAFF. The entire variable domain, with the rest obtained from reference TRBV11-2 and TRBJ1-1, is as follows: EAGVAQSPRYKIIEKRQSVAFWCNPISGHATLYWYQQILGQGPKLLIQFQNNGVVDDSQLPKDRFSAERLKGVDSTLKIQPAKLEDSAVYLCASSLMGGGNTEAFFGQGTRLTVV.

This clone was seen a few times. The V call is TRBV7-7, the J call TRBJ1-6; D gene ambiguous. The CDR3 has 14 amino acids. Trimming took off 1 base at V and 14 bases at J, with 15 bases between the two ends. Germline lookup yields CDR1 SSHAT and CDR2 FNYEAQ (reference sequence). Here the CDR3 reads CASSLVFPGRSLHF. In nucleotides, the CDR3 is TGTGCCAGCAGCTTAGTTTTCCCAGGTCGGTCCCTCCACTTT.